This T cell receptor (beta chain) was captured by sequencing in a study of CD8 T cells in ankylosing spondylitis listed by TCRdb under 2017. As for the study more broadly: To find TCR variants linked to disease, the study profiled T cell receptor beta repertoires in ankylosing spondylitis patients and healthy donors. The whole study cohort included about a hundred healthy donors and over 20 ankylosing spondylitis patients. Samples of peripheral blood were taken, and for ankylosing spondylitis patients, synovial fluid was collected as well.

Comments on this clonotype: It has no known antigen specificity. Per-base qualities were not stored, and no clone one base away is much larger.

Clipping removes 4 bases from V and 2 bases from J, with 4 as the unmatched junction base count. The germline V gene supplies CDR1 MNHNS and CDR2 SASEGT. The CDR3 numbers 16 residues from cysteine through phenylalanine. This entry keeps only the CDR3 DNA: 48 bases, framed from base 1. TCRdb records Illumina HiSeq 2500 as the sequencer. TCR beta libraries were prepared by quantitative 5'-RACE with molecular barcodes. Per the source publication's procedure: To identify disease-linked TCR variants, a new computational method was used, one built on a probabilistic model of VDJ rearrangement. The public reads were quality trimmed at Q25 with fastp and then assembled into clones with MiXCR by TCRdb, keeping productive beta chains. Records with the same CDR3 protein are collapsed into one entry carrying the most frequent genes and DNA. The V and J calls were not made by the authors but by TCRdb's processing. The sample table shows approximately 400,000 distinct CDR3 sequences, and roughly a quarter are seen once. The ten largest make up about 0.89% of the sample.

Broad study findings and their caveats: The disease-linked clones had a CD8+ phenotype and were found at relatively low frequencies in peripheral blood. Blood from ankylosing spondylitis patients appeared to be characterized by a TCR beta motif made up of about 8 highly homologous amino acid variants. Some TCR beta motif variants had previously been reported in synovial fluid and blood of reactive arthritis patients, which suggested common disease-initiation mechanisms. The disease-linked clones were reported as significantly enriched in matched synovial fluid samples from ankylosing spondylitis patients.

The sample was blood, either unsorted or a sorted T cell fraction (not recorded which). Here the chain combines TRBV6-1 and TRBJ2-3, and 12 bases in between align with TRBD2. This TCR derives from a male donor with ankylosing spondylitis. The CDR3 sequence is CASSVLAGGITDTQYF. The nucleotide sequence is TGTGCCAGCAGTGTTCTAGCGGGAGGGATCACAGATACGCAGTATTTT.